Listed here are 29 T cell receptor beta chains from one sample, sequenced in a study of spatial heterogeneity in lung cancer. MiXCR, run by TCRdb on the 5' RACE reads, gives a single entry per CDR3 protein. The sample has approximately 1,000 distinct CDR3 sequences, 60% to 75% seen once. Time point of the sample: sample taken at primary tumor resection. Whole RNA from tumor, nontumor lung or frozen PBMC was sequenced unsorted. The input for sequencing was PBMCs, taken at surgery. Every receptor here comes from a male donor with early-stage non-small cell lung cancer.

Notes on this clonotype: The library was built for alpha chains, so this beta chain is an off-target read and its size means little. The J gene is TRBJ2-2, the V gene TRBV7-2, with 8 nucleotides matching TRBD2. The J segment lost 5 bases and the V segment lost 2 bases, leaving 10 bases of the junction unmatched. The CDR3 has 17 amino acids. Looked up from germline, CDR1 is SGHTA and CDR2 is FQGNSA. CDR3 in amino acids: CASSLRLSGIGTGELFF. The CDR3 nucleotides read TGTGCCAGCAGCTTACGACTTAGCGGGATCGGGACCGGGGAGCTGTTTTTT.

About this clonotype itself: The size of this beta chain means little, since it is a stray read in a library made for alpha chains. The V call is TRBV10-3, the J call TRBJ2-5; a weak D match, TRBD2 (6 bases). The CDR3 has 12 amino acids. Per germline, CDR1 ENHRY and CDR2 SYGVKD. The V gene lost 9 bases and the J gene lost 3 bases, with 11 bases spanning the gap. The CDR3 DNA reads as TGTGCCATTGGGAGGTCGGAAGAGACCCAGTACTTC. Translating gives CAIGRSEETQYF.

Concerning this clonotype: A library made for alpha chains picked up this beta chain off target, so its size means little. This rearrangement joins TRBV6-5 to TRBJ2-1, with 10 bases aligning to TRBD1. The CDR3 is 15 amino acids. In germline, CDR1 is MNHEY, CDR2 SVGAGI. Losses at the gene ends were 2 bases for V and 8 bases for J; bases not matched to a gene: 6. CDR3 in amino acids: CASSYATGGLHEQFF. Here the CDR3 DNA reads TGTGCCAGCAGTTACGCGACAGGGGGCTTGCATGAGCAGTTCTTC.

For this clonotype: This beta chain is a stray sequence in a library constructed for alpha chains; its clone size is not meaningful. The rearrangement joins TRBV29-1 to TRBJ1-1, with D maybe TRBD1 (5 bases). V was shortened by 7 bases and J by 10 bases, with 19 bases between the two germline ends. The CDR3 runs to 12 residues. Germline V CDR1 and CDR2: SQVTM, ANQGSEA. This CDR3 is CSALGDGLRAFF. CDR3 sequence (DNA): TGCAGCGCCCTTGGGGACGGATTACGAGCTTTCTTT.

Worth noting for this clonotype: This beta chain slipped into a library made for alpha chains as a stray read, so its size is not meaningful. The V and J genes are TRBV6-6 and TRBJ2-4; D is perhaps TRBD2 (6 bases). V was cut by 2 bases and J by 0 bases, with 14 bases left in between. Germline assignment: CDR1 MNHNY and CDR2 SVGAGI (reference sequence). The CDR3 is 17 residues long. The CDR3: CASSYPRSSVAKNIQYF. The CDR3 region has the DNA TGTGCCAGCAGTTACCCGAGGTCTAGCGTAGCCAAAAACATTCAGTACTTC.

Comment on this clonotype: This beta chain is a stray sequence in a library constructed for alpha chains; its clone size is not meaningful. V gene TRBV13 combines with J gene TRBJ2-2, with 9 positions matching TRBD1. Trimming cost V 5 bases and J 7 bases; bases outside gene matches: 8. Germline loops: CDR1 PRHDT, CDR2 FYEKMQ (reference sequence). This CDR3 comprises 15 residues. The CDR3 DNA is TGTGCCAGCAGCCCAAGGACAGGGGACGTCGGGGAGCTGTTTTTT. Its translation: CASSPRTGDVGELFF.

As regards this clonotype: This beta chain represents an off-target read in a library built for alpha chains; its size is of limited meaning. The chain has TRBV27 and TRBJ2-1; TRBD1 is a possible D gene (5 bases). Trimming removed 3 bases at V and 9 bases at J, with 12 bases between. From germline, CDR1 is MNHEY and CDR2 SMNVEV (reference sequence). The CDR3 is 13 amino acids. For the CDR3, the DNA is TGTGCCAGCAGTTTCACGACAGAAGCTGAGCAGTTCTTC. This translates into CASSFTTEAEQFF.

In regard to this clonotype: A library made for alpha chains picked up this beta chain off target, so its size means little. The rearrangement joins TRBV12-3 or TRBV12-4 to TRBJ2-3, with 12 bases lining up with TRBD2. The J segment lost 2 bases and the V segment lost 6 bases, leaving 9 bases of the junction unmatched. This CDR3 has 17 residues. The CDR3 DNA sequence: TGTGCCAGCAGCCCAACCGGGACTAGCGGGTACACAGATACGCAGTATTTT. Its protein product is CASSPTGTSGYTDTQYF.

This clonotype was counted only a few times. This beta chain is an off-target read within a library intended for alpha chains, so its frequency means little. The CDR3 DNA is TGTGCCAGTCGAACGGGACGGCGGTATGGCTACACCTTC. It encodes CASRTGRRYGYTF. The chain recombines TRBV6-2 or TRBV6-3 with TRBJ1-2, with a weak D call TRBD1 (5 bases). The CDR3 loop spans 13 amino acids. Trimming stripped 9 bases from V and 5 bases from J, with 16 bases between. Germline assignment: CDR1 MNHEY and CDR2 SVGEGT.

This clonotype was seen a few times. For a library built for alpha chains, this beta chain is a stray read; little rests on its size. The V and J genes are TRBV7-2 and TRBJ2-1; 15 bases agree with TRBD2. This CDR3 is 16 amino acids long. CDR1 and CDR2 from the germline V gene are SGHTA and FQGNSA. J lost 10 bases, V lost 5 bases, and 9 bases had no gene match. CDR3 sequence: CASSPGTSGRSREQFF. The CDR3 DNA reads as TGTGCCAGCAGCCCTGGGACTAGCGGGAGGTCACGCGAGCAGTTCTTC.

This clonotype is deemed hyperexpanded (1% or more). Little can be read into the size of this beta chain, an off-target read in a library designed for alpha chains. The chain combines TRBV12-3 or TRBV12-4 with TRBJ2-3; 10 bases line up with TRBD1. The CDR3 totals 17 residues. J lost 1 base, V lost 4 bases, and 8 bases had no gene match. In nucleotides, the CDR3 is TGTGCCAGCAGTTCCTTCAGACAGGGGGCGGGCACAGATACGCAGTATTTT. Amino acids: CASSSFRQGAGTDTQYF.

As concerns this clonotype: Because this beta chain is a stray read in a library intended to capture alpha chains, its abundance should not be given much weight. The V gene is TRBV29-1, the J gene TRBJ2-1; TRBD2 might be the D (5 bases). Germline V gives CDR1 SQVTM, CDR2 ANQGSEA. The CDR3 totals 14 residues. V lost 7 bases and J 1 base, leaving 14 bases between the germline ends. This CDR3 reads CSGLLLASYNEQFF. Written as DNA, the CDR3 is TGCAGCGGTCTCTTGTTAGCGTCCTACAATGAGCAGTTCTTC.

Concerning this clonotype: This beta chain was picked up by a library intended for alpha chains and is off target, so its count carries little meaning. The chain couples TRBV7-2 to TRBJ2-4, with D perhaps given as TRBD1 or TRBD2 (5 bases each). V lost 3 bases and J 6 bases, leaving 12 bases between the germline ends. Per the germline V gene, CDR1 is SGHTA and CDR2 is FQGNSA. The CDR3 contains 14 residues. The CDR3 reads CASSLRGAPNIQYF. CDR3 DNA sequence: TGTGCCAGCAGCTTGAGAGGGGCCCCAAACATTCAGTACTTC.

Notes on this clonotype: This beta chain turned up in a library designed for alpha chains; as an off-target read, its abundance says little. The chain links TRBV12-5 to TRBJ2-1, with 8 bases matching TRBD1. The CDR3 contains 15 residues. Germline assignment: CDR1 LGHNT and CDR2 FRNRAP. V shed 4 bases, J shed 4 bases, and the junction held 6 bases outside the gene matches. The CDR3 loop is CASGSGTGPYNEQFF. In DNA form, the CDR3 reads TGTGCTAGTGGTTCTGGGACAGGCCCGTACAATGAGCAGTTCTTC.

Turning to this clonotype: This beta chain is an unintended read in a library built for alpha chains; its size means little. The gene calls are TRBV28 and TRBJ2-7, with 7 positions matching TRBD2. Germline CDR1 reads MDHEN; CDR2 reads SYDVKM. The V segment lost 10 bases and the J segment 4 bases; nucleotides outside the gene matches: 13. CDR3 size: 14 residues. The CDR3 sequence is CAIQAGTSKYEQYF. CDR3 nucleotide sequence: TGTGCCATCCAAGCGGGGACCTCAAAGTACGAGCAGTACTTC.

Turning to this clonotype: As an off-target read in a library built for alpha chains, this beta chain has a frequency of little significance. The V and J genes are TRBV20-1 and TRBJ2-3, with TRBD2 matching over 7 bases. The J segment lost 2 bases and the V segment lost 1 base, leaving 6 bases of the junction unmatched. This CDR3 contains 15 residues. Germline V gene data show CDR1 as DFQATT and CDR2 as SNEGSKA (reference sequence). This CDR3 is CSARAGRGYTDTQYF. In DNA, the CDR3 is TGCAGTGCTAGAGCAGGGCGGGGGTACACAGATACGCAGTATTTT.

With regard to this clonotype: This beta chain is off target for a library built for alpha chains, so its abundance means little. The chain combines TRBV29-1 with TRBJ2-2; D call uncertain. The CDR3 loop spans 14 amino acids. V gave up 6 bases and J gave up 4 bases, with 15 bases separating them. Germline V gives CDR1 SQVTM, CDR2 ANQGSEA. CDR3 DNA sequence: TGCAGCGTCGCCTCTAGACTCGGCACCGGGGAGCTGTTTTTT. Its protein product is CSVASRLGTGELFF.

Note on this clonotype: This beta chain slipped into a library made for alpha chains as a stray read, so its size is not meaningful. The V call is TRBV6-1, the J call TRBJ1-6; 7 bases match TRBD1. The V gene's germline CDR1 is MNHNS and CDR2 SASEGT. The CDR3 runs 13 residues. With V trimmed by 8 bases and J by 3 bases, 1 base remained unmatched. The CDR3 region has the DNA TGTGCCAGCGGGACAGTCTATAATTCACCCCTCCACTTT. Its protein product is CASGTVYNSPLHF.

Worth noting for this clonotype: Because the library targeted alpha chains, this beta chain is an off-target read whose size means little. This chain links TRBV6-5 with TRBJ2-3; TRBD1 agrees at 7 bases. The V gene end was trimmed by 6 bases and the J gene end by 2 bases; junction bases not matched to a gene: 11. The germline V gene encodes CDR1 MNHEY and CDR2 SVGAGI. The CDR3 is 16 residues long. Here the CDR3 reads CASRPMDRSSTDTQYF. The CDR3 DNA is TGTGCCAGCAGACCTATGGACAGGAGTTCCACAGATACGCAGTATTTT.

Remarks on this clonotype: Since the library was made to target alpha chains, this beta chain is a stray read and its abundance is not meaningful. The V call is TRBV12-3 or TRBV12-4, the J call TRBJ2-3; TRBD2 aligns across 8 bases. This CDR3 has 13 residues. With 4 bases clipped from V and 8 bases from J, the junction kept 5 bases outside the gene matches. CDR3 sequence: CASSWTSRGTQYF. The CDR3 DNA reads TGTGCCAGCAGTTGGACTAGCCGCGGTACGCAGTATTTT.

Turning to this clonotype: This beta chain is an unintended read in a library built for alpha chains; its size means little. The rearrangement uses TRBV3-1 and TRBJ2-7, with D perhaps being TRBD1 or TRBD2 (5 bases each). The ends were cut back, 4 bases at V and 3 bases at J, with 10 bases in the middle. The CDR3 has 13 residues. The germline CDR1 and CDR2 sequences are LGHDT and YNNKEL (reference sequence). The DNA for the CDR3 is TGTGCCAGCAGCCTGGGACGGAACTACGAGCAGTACTTC. It specifies CASSLGRNYEQYF.

The sample holds one count of this clonotype. This beta chain turned up in a library designed for alpha chains; as an off-target read, its abundance says little. The chain joins TRBV28 to TRBJ2-7; 12 bases line up with TRBD1. The V gene end was trimmed by 8 bases and the J gene end by 2 bases; junction bases not matched to a gene: 10. Per the germline V gene, CDR1 is MDHEN and CDR2 is SYDVKM. The CDR3 runs 16 residues. CDR3 sequence: CASSSPGQGATYEQYF. As DNA, the CDR3 is TGTGCCAGCTCTTCTCCGGGACAGGGGGCCACCTACGAGCAGTACTTC.

As regards this clonotype: The library was prepared for alpha chains; this beta chain is a stray read, so its frequency means little. V and J are TRBV7-9 and TRBJ2-7; D unclear. The V end lost 4 bases, the J end lost 2 bases, and 3 bases lay between the germline ends. Germline-derived CDR1 and CDR2 are SEHNR and FQNEAQ (reference sequence). CDR3 length: 11 residues. The CDR3 bases are TGTGCCAGCAGCTCCGCCTACGAGCAGTACTTC. As protein: CASSSAYEQYF.

This clonotype was counted a single time. This beta chain is a stray read from a library made for alpha chains; its abundance is not meaningful. The chain carries TRBV20-1 and TRBJ2-7; D is perhaps TRBD2 (7 bases). The germline V gene encodes CDR1 DFQATT and CDR2 SNEGSKA (reference sequence). The CDR3 length is 16 residues. Trimming stripped 1 base from V and 3 bases from J, with 19 bases between. This CDR3 reads CSARANRAGEGYEQYF. The CDR3 DNA reads TGCAGTGCTAGAGCCAACCGGGCAGGGGAGGGCTACGAGCAGTACTTC.

This clonotype was counted between two and nine times. This beta chain was picked up by a library intended for alpha chains and is off target, so its count carries little meaning. The chain has TRBV7-6 and TRBJ2-5; the D is unclear. The CDR3 extends over 13 amino acids. V lost 0 bases and J 5 bases, leaving 7 bases between the germline ends. Germline values: CDR1 SGHVS, CDR2 FNYEAQ. The CDR3 DNA reads as TGTGCCAGCAGCTTAGCAGAATCGGAGACCCAGTACTTC. Translation: CASSLAESETQYF.

Concerning this clonotype itself: This beta chain is a stray read from a library made for alpha chains; its abundance is not meaningful. CDR3 bases: TGTGCCAGCAGGTACGGACACTACGAGCAGTACTTC. It specifies CASRYGHYEQYF. This chain joins TRBV7-2 and TRBJ2-7, with D possibly TRBD1 on 5 matching bases. The germline V and J ends were trimmed by 6 bases and 3 bases, with 9 bases remaining between them. The germline gives CDR1 SGHTA, CDR2 FQGNSA. The CDR3 has 12 amino acids.

Points on this clonotype: The library was designed around alpha chains, so this beta chain is a stray read whose abundance carries little weight. V gene TRBV15 combines with J gene TRBJ2-1; unclear D gene. The germline CDR1 and CDR2 sequences are LNHNV and YYDKDF (reference sequence). The ends were cut back, 3 bases at V and 1 base at J, with 7 bases in the middle. This CDR3 region has 14 residues. The CDR3 loop reads CATSSWSSYNEQFF. The CDR3 nucleotides read TGTGCCACCAGCAGCTGGAGTTCCTACAATGAGCAGTTCTTC.

On this clonotype itself: The library was prepared for alpha chains; this beta chain is a stray read, so its frequency means little. The chain has TRBV29-1 and TRBJ2-7; D gene ambiguous. V was pared by 6 bases and J by 3 bases, with 9 bases between. The CDR3 loop spans 11 amino acids. Germline-derived CDR1 and CDR2 are SQVTM and ANQGSEA. Written as DNA, the CDR3 is TGCAGCGTCTCAGATAACTACGAGCAGTACTTC. Protein sequence: CSVSDNYEQYF.

With regard to this clonotype: Little can be read into the size of this beta chain, an off-target read in a library designed for alpha chains. This chain uses TRBV20-1 with TRBJ2-7; possibly TRBD2 for D (5 bases). Germline CDR1 reads DFQATT; CDR2 reads SNEGSKA (reference sequence). Between the trimmed V and J ends, which lost 2 bases and 2 bases, there was a span of 7 bases. This CDR3 comprises 12 residues. The CDR3 DNA sequence: TGCAGTGCTAGAATCGGGACCTACGAGCAGTACTTC. It translates to CSARIGTYEQYF.